This T cell receptor (beta chain) comes out of a study of CD8 T cells in ankylosing spondylitis. Findings of the study overall: Disease-linked clones reportedly concentrated significantly in matched ankylosing spondylitis synovial fluid. Existing reports had already noted some motif variants in reactive arthritis synovial fluid and blood. Ankylosing spondylitis blood appeared to carry a characteristic TCR beta motif of eight or nine highly homologous variants.

V was clipped by 8 bases and J by 1 base, with 9 bases between them. CDR3 length: 14 residues. This clonotype has just a few counts. Its specificity is unknown. Quantitative 5'-RACE with molecular barcodes generated TCR beta libraries. One entry per CDR3 protein, called by TCRdb with MiXCR from the 5' RACE reads. The table has fewer than 750,000 distinct CDR3 sequences, around 20% seen once. J is TRBJ2-6 and V is TRBV12-3 or TRBV12-4; D may be TRBD2 (6 bases). The clonotype comes from a male donor with ankylosing spondylitis. Material for sequencing was blood, either unsorted or a sorted T cell fraction (not recorded which). Here the CDR3 reads CASGGNSGANVLTF. The CDR3 DNA is TGTGCCAGCGGAGGGAATTCTGGGGCCAACGTCCTGACTTTC.